The rows below give T cell receptor beta chains drawn from one sample of a study of PD-1 blockade in mismatch repair-deficient tumors. Assay: immunoSEQ multiplex PCR; the TCRdb copy retains only in-frame clones and omits some. The data hold 50,000 or so clones, with 77% observed a single time. The starting material was PBMCs, obtained before pembrolizumab treatment. These receptors all come from an adult with mismatch repair-deficient cancer. Both conserved end residues are part of each CDR3. The D gene is left open where the match is weak. The size entry is marked missing in some rows and otherwise reads once, few, many or a size class.

j_gene | d_gene | v_gene | abundance | CDR3nt | CDR3aa
TRBJ2-1 | TRBD1 | TRBV19 | few | TGTGCCAGTAGTCCGGGGACAGGGGTGAGTGAGCAGTTCTTC | CASSPGTGVSEQFF
TRBJ2-1 | . | TRBV9 | once | TGTGCCAGCAGCGCCAGGGATGAGCAGTTCTTC | CASSARDEQFF
TRBJ1-4 | TRBD1 | TRBV14 | . | TGTGCCAGCAGCCAGATGGACAGGGCTAATGAAAAACTGTTTTTT | CASSQMDRANEKLFF
TRBJ2-6 | . | TRBV6-1 | . | TGTGCCAGCAGGACAGGATCTGGGGCCAACGTCCTGACTTTC | CASRTGSGANVLTF
TRBJ1-1 | . | TRBV30 | . | TGTGCCTGGAGTGTAGGGGTGTTCGGGGCTTTCTTT | CAWSVGVFGAFF
TRBJ2-1 | TRBD2 | TRBV11-2 | few | TGTGCCAGCAGCCCGGGTCTAGCGGGAGGAGGGCAGTTCTTC | CASSPGLAGGGQFF
TRBJ1-5 | . | TRBV7-8 | . | TGTGCCAGCAGCCCACAGGGAGCCAGCAATCAGCCCCAGCATTTT | CASSPQGASNQPQHF
TRBJ1-6 | . | TRBV7-9 | . | TGTGCCAGCAGTCCCGCAACAGGGTATAATTCACCCCTCCACTTT | CASSPATGYNSPLHF
TRBJ2-5 | . | TRBV2 | . | TGTGCCAGCAGTGTCGGACATCTCCTCCAAGAGACCCAGTACTTC | CASSVGHLLQETQYF
TRBJ2-5 | . | TRBV5-1 | few | TGCGCCAGCAGCTTGACAACAGGGTTCGAGACCCAGTACTTC | CASSLTTGFETQYF
TRBJ2-5 | . | TRBV7-9 | . | TGTGCCAGCAGCTTAAAGGGGAACCAAGAGACCCAGTACTTC | CASSLKGNQETQYF
TRBJ2-7 | TRBD2 | TRBV13 | . | TGTGCCAGCAGCTCATCTAGCGGAAGTCCCTACGAGCAGTACTTC | CASSSSSGSPYEQYF
TRBJ2-3 | TRBD2 | TRBV9 | . | TGTGCCAGCAGCGTAGCGGGAGGGCGCGGGAGCACAGATACGCAGTATTTT | CASSVAGGRGSTDTQYF
TRBJ2-3 | TRBD2 | TRBV5-4 | . | TGTGCCAGCAGCCCCCCCACTAGCGGGAGATCCTCAGATACGCAGTATTTT | CASSPPTSGRSSDTQYF
TRBJ1-3 | . | TRBV28 | . | TGTGCCAGCTTAGACTGGTCTGGAAACACCATATATTTT | CASLDWSGNTIYF
TRBJ2-7 | . | TRBV19 | few | TGTGCCAGTCAAGCTTCGGGACGGAGTGAGAATCAGTACTTC | CASQASGRSENQYF
TRBJ2-5 | TRBD2 | TRBV6-6 | . | TGTGCCAGCAGTGTGCGCGGGGGACAAGAGACCCAGTACTTC | CASSVRGGQETQYF
TRBJ2-7 | . | TRBV7-9 | . | TGTGCCAGCAGCCTCCGGGGCCAGACAGAGACCAGGCAGTACTTC | CASSLRGQTETRQYF
TRBJ2-2 | . | TRBV11-3 | . | TGTGCCAGCAGCCACGTGAAGGCGAACACCGGGGAGCTGTTTTTT | CASSHVKANTGELFF
TRBJ1-3 | . | TRBV7-9 | . | TGTGCCAGCAGCTCCAGACAGGAAGGAAACACCATATATTTT | CASSSRQEGNTIYF